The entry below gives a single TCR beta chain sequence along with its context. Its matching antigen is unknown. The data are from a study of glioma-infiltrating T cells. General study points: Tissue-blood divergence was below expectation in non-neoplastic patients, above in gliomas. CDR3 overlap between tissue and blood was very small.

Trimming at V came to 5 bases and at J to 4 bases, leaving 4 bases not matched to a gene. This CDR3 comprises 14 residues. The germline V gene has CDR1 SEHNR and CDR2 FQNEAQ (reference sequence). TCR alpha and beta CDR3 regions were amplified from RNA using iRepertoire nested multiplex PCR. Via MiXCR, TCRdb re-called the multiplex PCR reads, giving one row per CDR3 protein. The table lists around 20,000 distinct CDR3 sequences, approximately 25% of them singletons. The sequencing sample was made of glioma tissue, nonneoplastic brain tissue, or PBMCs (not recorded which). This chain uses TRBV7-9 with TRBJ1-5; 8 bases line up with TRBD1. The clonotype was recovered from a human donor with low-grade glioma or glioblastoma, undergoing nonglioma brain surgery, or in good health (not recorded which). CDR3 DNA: TGTGCCAGCAGCGGGACAGGTTTAAATCAGCCCCAGCATTTT. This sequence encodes CASSGTGLNQPQHF. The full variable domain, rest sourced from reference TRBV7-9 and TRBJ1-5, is DTGVSQNPRHKITKRGQNVTFRCDPISEHNRLYWYRQTLGQGPEFLTYFQNEAQLEKSRLLSDRFSAERPKGSFSTLEIQRTEQGDSAMYLCASSGTGLNQPQHFGDGTRLSIL.